The next 18 T cell receptor beta chains were all read from a single sample in a study of regulatory T cells in long-lasting Graves disease. According to the study, TCR beta libraries were built with iRepertoire HTBI primers and CDR3-region Arm-PCR. TCRdb re-called the multiplex PCR reads through MiXCR, storing one row per CDR3 protein. The table lists roughly 500,000 distinct CDR3 sequences, 20% to 25% of them singletons. Specified time point: persistent/refractory GD, antithyroid drugs over 5 years with positive TRAb. PBMCs were the source of the RNA used for TCR sequencing. The material sequenced was peripheral blood mononuclear cells (PBMCs), taken when the disease was refractory, from a patient treated with antithyroid drugs. The receptors originated from a female donor with Graves disease.

This clonotype came up many times. The CDR3 nucleotides read TGCAGTGCTAGCCACACCCCTACGGGGAATCAGCCCCAGCATTTT. Protein product: CSASHTPTGNQPQHF. The chain uses TRBV20-1 and TRBJ1-5, with D unresolved. V dropped 3 bases and J dropped 4 bases, with 16 bases sitting between them. The CDR3 has 15 amino acids. CDR1 and CDR2 (germline): DFQATT, SNEGSKA (reference sequence).

This clonotype was observed a few times. This chain joins TRBV25-1 and TRBJ2-7, with unresolved D. CDR1 and CDR2 from the germline V gene are MGHDK and SYGVNS. Trimming removed 3 bases from V and 3 bases from J, with 6 bases in between. The CDR3 covers 12 residues. Here the CDR3 DNA reads TGTGCCAGCAGTGACTTAGACTACGAGCAGTACTTC. Amino acids: CASSDLDYEQYF.

Note on this clonotype: Possible read error: a much larger clone is one base away. The chain combines TRBV6-2 or TRBV6-3 with TRBJ1-4; tentative D call: TRBD1 (5 bases). In germline, CDR1 is MNHEY, CDR2 SVGEGT. V lost 5 bases and J 8 bases, leaving 15 bases between the germline ends. The CDR3 is made up of 14 amino acids. The CDR3 loop reads CASSHRQTEEKLFF. In nucleotides, the CDR3 is TGTGCCAGCAGTCACCGTCAGACAGAGGAAAAACTGTTTTTT.

Remarks on this clonotype: A much larger clone is a single base away; this may be a read error. The chain carries TRBV29-1 and TRBJ1-5; D is unclear. The CDR3 runs 14 residues. V lost 6 bases to trimming and J lost 0 bases, with 12 bases between them. The germline gives CDR1 SQVTM, CDR2 ANQGSEA. CDR3 in DNA: TGCAGCGTAGGCGGACGCTTTAGCAATCAGCCCCAGCATTTT. Amino acids: CSVGGRFSNQPQHF.

In this sample, this clonotype turned up many times. The V and J genes are TRBV11-3 and TRBJ2-5, with D possibly called TRBD1 or TRBD2 (7 bases each). Germline CDR1 is SGHNT and CDR2 is YENEEA. The CDR3 is 15 residues long. V lost 2 bases and J 5 bases, leaving 15 bases between the germline ends. CDR3 sequence (DNA): TGTGCCAGCAGCTTACGTGCAGGGGGAGGGGAGACCCAGTACTTC. This sequence encodes CASSLRAGGGETQYF.

This clonotype was detected a few times. The rearrangement links TRBV20-1 to TRBJ2-3; 14 positions agree with TRBD2. Per germline, CDR1 DFQATT and CDR2 SNEGSKA (reference sequence). The ends lost 3 bases at V and 5 bases at J; junction bases unmatched: 7. The CDR3 extends over 16 amino acids. Here the CDR3 reads CSARRLAGGPGDTQYF. The CDR3 nucleotides read TGCAGTGCTAGGAGACTAGCGGGGGGGCCGGGAGATACGCAGTATTTT.

This chain links TRBV25-1 with TRBJ2-5; possibly TRBD2 for D (5 bases). Per the germline V gene, CDR1 is MGHDK and CDR2 is SYGVNS. V was shortened by 2 bases and J by 6 bases, with 16 bases between the two germline ends. The CDR3 sequence is 15 residues long. The CDR3, as DNA: TGTGCCAGCAGTGAAGGGGAGCCGAGCCGGCAGACCCAGTACTTC. This encodes CASSEGEPSRQTQYF.

This clonotype has a count of ten or more. J is TRBJ1-1 and V is TRBV20-1; D unclear. Germline V gives CDR1 DFQATT, CDR2 SNEGSKA (reference sequence). V lost 0 bases and J lost 0, with 11 bases in between. The CDR3 contains 15 residues. CDR3 protein: CSARDLGQLNTEAFF. CDR3 DNA sequence: TGCAGTGCTAGAGATCTTGGGCAGCTGAACACTGAAGCTTTCTTT.

The gene calls are TRBV9 and TRBJ2-2; D may be TRBD2 (7 bases). Germline V gives CDR1 SGDLS, CDR2 YYNGEE. The CDR3 loop spans 15 amino acids. Deletions cut 3 bases from V and 4 bases from J, with 13 bases between. DNA for the CDR3: TGTGCCAGCAGCGGGGGGGGCTGGGGCACCGGGGAGCTGTTTTTT. Protein: CASSGGGWGTGELFF.

This clonotype showed up many times. The chain has TRBV6-2 or TRBV6-3 and TRBJ1-1; 7 positions agree with TRBD1. This CDR3 contains 14 residues. The ends lost 5 bases at V and 4 bases at J; junction bases unmatched: 7. Germline CDR1 reads MNHEY; CDR2 reads SVGEGT. The CDR3 loop is CASSDLQGSTEAFF. The DNA of the CDR3 is TGTGCCAGCAGTGATCTACAGGGGAGCACTGAAGCTTTCTTT.

This clonotype was counted at least ten times. This rearrangement joins TRBV15 to TRBJ1-4, with unresolved D. The V gene's germline CDR1 is LNHNV and CDR2 YYDKDF (reference sequence). This CDR3 spans 15 amino acids. The V and J ends lost 0 bases and 8 bases respectively, with 13 bases between them. The CDR3 here is CATSRDWGRGEKLFF. The CDR3 DNA reads as TGTGCCACCAGCAGAGATTGGGGTAGAGGGGAAAAACTGTTTTTT. Full variable domain (remainder filled in from reference TRBV15 and TRBJ1-4): DAMVIQNPRYQVTQFGKPVTLSCSQTLNHNVMYWYQQKSSQAPKLLFHYYDKDFNNEADTPDNFQSRRPNTSFCFLDIRSPGLGDTAMYLCATSRDWGRGEKLFFGSGTQLSVL.

This clonotype came up many times. The V call is TRBV7-2, the J call TRBJ2-5; 12 bases map to TRBD2. CDR3 size: 16 residues. Trimming removed 1 base from V and 3 bases from J; junction bases left unmatched: 3. Germline assignment: CDR1 SGHTA and CDR2 FQGNSA. DNA of the CDR3: TGTGCCAGCAGCTTAGATCTAGCGGGGGGGGAAGAGACCCAGTACTTC. Its translation is CASSLDLAGGEETQYF. Complete variable domain (other parts from reference TRBV7-2 and TRBJ2-5): GAGVSQSPSNKVTEKGKDVELRCDPISGHTALYWYRQSLGQGLEFLIYFQGNSAPDKSGLPSDRFSAERTGGSVSTLTIQRTQQEDSAVYLCASSLDLAGGEETQYFGPGTRLLVL.

In this sample, this clonotype turned up a few times. The chain combines TRBV20-1 with TRBJ2-7, with 9 bases matching TRBD2. This CDR3 region has 15 residues. Unmatched junction bases numbered 7, after V lost 1 base and J lost 3 bases. Germline loops: CDR1 DFQATT, CDR2 SNEGSKA (reference sequence). The CDR3 DNA reads TGCAGTGCTAGAGCGGGTCTAGCGGGGATCTACGAGCAGTACTTC. Protein sequence: CSARAGLAGIYEQYF.

This clonotype was seen many times. This chain connects TRBV28 to TRBJ1-5; D is uncertain. The V gene lost 5 bases and the J gene lost 2 bases, with 13 bases spanning the gap. Germline loops: CDR1 MDHEN, CDR2 SYDVKM. The CDR3 length is 15 residues. The CDR3 DNA is TGTGCCAGCAGTCGACCCCCAGACGGCAATCAGCCCCAGCATTTT. This sequence encodes CASSRPPDGNQPQHF.

This clonotype appeared many times. The V call is TRBV28, the J call TRBJ2-5, with 8 bases that match TRBD1. The CDR3 is 13 amino acids. Germline CDR1 MDHEN, CDR2 SYDVKM. With 7 bases clipped from V and 3 bases from J, the junction kept 4 bases outside the gene matches. CDR3 loop: CASKTGVEETQYF. CDR3 sequence (DNA): TGTGCCAGCAAGACAGGGGTAGAAGAGACCCAGTACTTC.

The chain carries TRBV7-9 and TRBJ2-2; possibly TRBD1 or TRBD2 for D (5 bases each). Trimming took off 8 bases at V and 1 base at J, with 17 bases between the two ends. Per the germline V gene, CDR1 is SEHNR and CDR2 is FQNEAQ (reference sequence). The CDR3 covers 16 residues. This CDR3 reads CASGPRGGQNTGELFF. The DNA of the CDR3 is TGTGCCAGCGGACCCCGTGGAGGACAGAACACCGGGGAGCTGTTTTTT.

This clonotype was detected ten times or more. CDR3 amino acids: CATSDSGLAGETQYF. As DNA, the CDR3 is TGTGCCACCAGTGATTCGGGACTAGCAGGGGAGACCCAGTACTTC. The genes are TRBV24-1 and TRBJ2-5; 9 nucleotides agree with TRBD2. The CDR3 consists of 15 residues. Germline CDR1 reads KGHDR; CDR2 reads SFDVKD. The trim removed 2 bases at V and 5 bases at J, leaving 5 bases unmatched.

This clonotype was seen repeatedly, ten times or more. The chain links TRBV12-3 or TRBV12-4 to TRBJ2-7, with D perhaps matching TRBD1 (6 bases). The germline V and J ends were trimmed by 0 bases and 6 bases, with 9 bases remaining between them. The CDR3 has 13 residues. The CDR3 sequence: CASSLAQGTEQYF. The CDR3 DNA sequence: TGTGCCAGCAGTTTAGCACAGGGAACCGAGCAGTACTTC.